Below, 10 T cell receptor beta chains from the same sample are listed, as sequenced in a study of T cell repertoires in cytomegalovirus infection. The antigens these receptors bind are not known. TCRdb recomputed calls from the reads with MiXCR, one row per CDR3 protein. The sample consists of around 55,000 distinct CDR3 sequences, more than 15% of them appearing once. The sample in question was CD8+ T cells from cultured PBMCs, obtained from culture after CMV antigen stimulation. The receptors were sampled from a human donor in good health (CMV status not recorded). Some clones in this sample may be carry-over from other donors' samples.

The count of this clonotype is one. As the CDR3 is not closed by the conserved phenylalanine or tryptophan, this likely results from a read error. No DNA is shown, since the ends of the CDR3 on it are uncertain; the CDR3 is the one TCRdb lists. This chain links TRBV7-3 with TRBJ1-2. Germline V gene sequence: CDR1 SGHTA, CDR2 FQGTGA. With termini counted, the CDR3 has 10 amino acids. CDR3: CASSLKGRYI.

The chain employs TRBV2 and TRBJ1-6; no definite D call. This CDR3 has 16 amino acids. V dropped 2 bases and J dropped 0 bases, with 8 bases sitting between them. Germline V CDR1 and CDR2: SNHLY, FYNNEI. The DNA for the CDR3 is TGTGCCAGCAGTGAAAGCCGGGTCTCCTATAATTCACCCCTCCACTTT. Its translation is CASSESRVSYNSPLHF.

This chain uses TRBV7-9 with TRBJ2-1, with 8 bases lining up with TRBD2. The CDR3 is made up of 16 amino acids. Unmatched junction bases numbered 8, after V lost 3 bases and J lost 4 bases. Per germline, CDR1 SEHNR and CDR2 FQNEAQ (reference sequence). CDR3 amino acids: CASSFAGRASYNEQFF. As DNA, the CDR3 is TGTGCCAGCAGCTTCGCCGGGAGGGCCTCGTACAATGAGCAGTTCTTC.

This clonotype was counted between two and nine times. V and J are TRBV7-6 and TRBJ1-2; perhaps TRBD1 as D (6 bases). The CDR3 sequence is 15 residues long. The ends were cut back, 1 base at V and 8 bases at J, with 17 bases in the middle. Per germline, CDR1 SGHVS and CDR2 FNYEAQ. CDR3 sequence: CASSLEPGTTRGYTF. In DNA, the CDR3 is TGTGCCAGCAGCTTAGAACCCGGGACAACGAGGGGCTACACCTTC.

V is TRBV28 and J is TRBJ2-1; the D gene could be TRBD1 or TRBD2 (5 bases each). The CDR3 is 12 residues long. V lost 3 bases, J lost 10 bases, and 10 bases lay in between. Germline CDR1 reads MDHEN; CDR2 reads SYDVKM. The CDR3 region is CASSLLRDEQFF. The DNA for the CDR3 is TGTGCCAGCAGTTTGCTACGGGACGAGCAGTTCTTC.

This clonotype was counted only a few times. This chain connects TRBV12-5 to TRBJ2-7; 9 nucleotides line up with TRBD1. Germline V gene lookup returns CDR1 LGHNT and CDR2 FRNRAP. The length of the CDR3 is 17 residues. The ends lost 3 bases at V and 2 bases at J; junction bases unmatched: 11. DNA of the CDR3: TGTGCTAGTGGTTTCAACAAAAAGACAGGGGGGACCTACGAGCAGTACTTC. Encoded protein: CASGFNKKTGGTYEQYF.

The chain has TRBV29-1 and TRBJ1-1; D is ambiguous. The CDR3 contains 12 residues. V lost 0 bases, J lost 5 bases, and 7 bases lay in between. Germline CDR1 SQVTM, CDR2 ANQGSEA. CDR3 nucleotides: TGCAGCGTTGAAGATAGGCGAACTGAAGCTTTCTTT. Protein product: CSVEDRRTEAFF. The full variable domain, with the rest looked up from reference TRBV29-1 and TRBJ1-1, is SAVISQKPSRDICQRGTSLTIQCQVDSQVTMMFWYRQQPGQSLTLIATANQGSEATYESGFVIDKFPISRPNLTFSTLTVSNMSPEDSSIYLCSVEDRRTEAFFGQGTRLTVV.

V is TRBV10-3 and J is TRBJ2-5; 8 nucleotides agree with TRBD2. Germline loops: CDR1 ENHRY, CDR2 SYGVKD. V shed 6 bases, J shed 3 bases, and the junction held 15 bases outside the gene matches. The CDR3 has 17 residues. The CDR3 DNA reads as TGTGCCATCAGCTCCGGGGGGGCCACCAGGGTGGAAGAGACCCAGTACTTC. It specifies CAISSGGATRVEETQYF.

V is TRBV11-2 and J is TRBJ2-1, with 13 bases fitting TRBD2. Germline-derived CDR1 and CDR2 are SGHAT and FQNNGV. This CDR3 is 15 amino acids long. V lost 5 bases, J lost 7 bases, and 5 bases stayed unmatched. CDR3 protein: CASSRGTSGTNEQFF. The CDR3 DNA sequence: TGTGCCAGCAGCCGTGGGACTAGCGGGACGAATGAGCAGTTCTTC.

This clonotype was picked up a small number of times. This sequence joins TRBV4-3 and TRBJ2-3; unclear D gene. V was trimmed by 1 base and J by 4 bases, leaving 9 bases between them. Germline loops: CDR1 LGHNA, CDR2 YSLEER. There are 14 residues in the CDR3. CDR3 bases: TGCGCCAGCAGCCAAGTGACCTCCCCAGATACGCAGTATTTT. Translation gives CASSQVTSPDTQYF.